The source of this T cell receptor (beta chain) is a study of CD4 T cells in relation to SARS-CoV-2 and coronaviruses. On the study more broadly: After nine to eleven days of antigen culture, PBMC TCR beta CDR3s were sequenced. Negative control cultures got HIV-1 Nef peptides or no peptide.

Before the COVID-19 pandemic, during about 2011-2018, CD4+ T cells were taken from unexposed donors. The cells were cultured for over eight days before CD4+ T cells were isolated. Cells permitting, SARS-CoV-2 S/N and four cold-coronavirus spikes were tested on unexposed-donor CD4+ T cells. Profiling relied on immunoSEQ multiplex PCR, and the TCRdb table lists in-frame clones only, not all of them. The sample holds fewer than 20,000 clones, about 74% seen once. With respect to this clone: Its antigen remains unknown.

What was sequenced was CD4+ T cells from PBMCs, cultured in vitro. The receptor comes from a human donor in good health.

CDR3 loop: CASSLGTPYEQYF. The CDR3, as DNA: TGTGCCAGCAGTTTAGGTACTCCCTACGAGCAGTACTTC. The chain joins TRBV27 to TRBJ2-7; no definite D call. The CDR3 runs to 13 residues. The V gene lost 2 bases and the J gene lost 2 bases, with 7 bases spanning the gap. Germline loops: CDR1 MNHEY, CDR2 SMNVEV (reference sequence).